The 16 T cell receptor beta chains in this list originate from one sample, sequenced in a study of identical twins. TCRdb re-derived calls from the 5' RACE reads in MiXCR, one entry per CDR3 protein. The sample holds roughly 720,000 distinct CDR3 sequences, about 20% seen once. The data were also submitted as part of a second study, on T cells expressing NK-cell markers.

Sequencing input: PBMCs. The receptors stem from a woman between 18 and 30 years old in good health.

The chain has TRBV12-3 or TRBV12-4 and TRBJ1-2, with D unresolved. The germline V and J ends were trimmed by 6 bases and 8 bases, with 13 bases remaining between them. CDR3 size: 12 residues. The CDR3 bases are TGTGCCAGCAGGCTTTACAAGGGCGGCTACACCTTC. The encoded protein is CASRLYKGGYTF.

DNA for the CDR3: TGTGCCAGCAGCTTCCGACTAGCGGGAGTGGGGGAAGATACGCAGTATTTT. This translates into CASSFRLAGVGEDTQYF. The chain carries TRBV9 and TRBJ2-3, with 12 bases that match TRBD2. The CDR3 loop spans 17 amino acids. V was pared by 4 bases and J by 5 bases, with 11 bases of the junction left unmatched. Germline values: CDR1 SGDLS, CDR2 YYNGEE.

This clonotype was picked up a small number of times. The chain joins TRBV6-1 to TRBJ1-2, with D unresolved. V lost 7 bases, J lost 4 bases, and 13 bases lay in between. The germline gives CDR1 MNHNS, CDR2 SASEGT. The CDR3 covers 13 residues. CDR3 in amino acids: CASMERESYGYTF. The CDR3 DNA reads TGTGCCAGCATGGAGAGAGAGAGCTATGGCTACACCTTC.

The genes are TRBV19 and TRBJ2-7, with 10 bases that match TRBD2. Germline V gene data show CDR1 as LNHDA and CDR2 as SQIVND (reference sequence). This CDR3 comprises 13 residues. J was trimmed by 0 bases and V by 9 bases; bases with no gene match: 2. The CDR3 spells CARLAGNSYEQYF. CDR3 DNA sequence: TGTGCCAGACTAGCGGGAAACTCCTACGAGCAGTACTTC.

This clonotype occurred a few times. The chain employs TRBV7-2 and TRBJ2-3, with D hard to call. Germline-derived CDR1 and CDR2 are SGHTA and FQGNSA. V lost 5 bases to trimming and J lost 11 bases, with 14 bases between them. This CDR3 is 12 amino acids long. The CDR3 spells CASSPRLQVQYF. CDR3 nucleotide sequence: TGTGCCAGCAGCCCCCGCCTCCAAGTGCAGTATTTT. Using reference TRBV7-2 and TRBJ2-3 for the parts outside the CDR3, the full variable domain is GAGVSQSPSNKVTEKGKDVELRCDPISGHTALYWYRQSLGQGLEFLIYFQGNSAPDKSGLPSDRFSAERTGGSVSTLTIQRTQQEDSAVYLCASSPRLQVQYFGPGTRLTVL.

This clonotype came up many times. The rearrangement uses TRBV12-3 or TRBV12-4 and TRBJ2-1, with TRBD2 identical over 11 bases. V lost 1 base and J lost 9; bases outside the gene matches: 5. The CDR3 spans 15 residues. The CDR3 coding sequence is TGTGCCAGCAGTTTAGGACTAGCGGGAATAAGTGAGCAGTTCTTC. It codes for CASSLGLAGISEQFF.

This clonotype has more than one count but fewer than ten. V gene TRBV7-2 combines with J gene TRBJ2-5, with TRBD2 matching 7 bases. There are 15 residues in the CDR3. The junction had 13 bases not matched to a gene; V was cut back by 3 bases and J by 9 bases. Germline-derived CDR1 and CDR2 are SGHTA and FQGNSA. CDR3 residues: CASSFEPGRGVSQYF. The DNA for the CDR3 is TGTGCCAGCAGCTTCGAACCCGGACGGGGGGTATCCCAGTACTTC.

The CDR3 loop reads CASSLTGGWSEQFF. CDR3 coding DNA: TGTGCCAGCAGCTTGACAGGGGGTTGGAGTGAGCAGTTCTTC. This chain joins TRBV7-2 and TRBJ2-1; 9 bases fit TRBD1. Germline-derived CDR1 and CDR2 are SGHTA and FQGNSA. The CDR3 has 14 amino acids. Trimming cost V 3 bases and J 9 bases; bases outside gene matches: 6.

This clonotype has just a few counts. The chain has TRBV12-3 or TRBV12-4 and TRBJ2-7; D unclear. V gave up 3 bases and J gave up 7 bases, with 10 bases separating them. The CDR3 runs to 12 residues. The CDR3 here is CASSLSLREQYF. As DNA, the CDR3 is TGTGCCAGCAGTTTGTCACTACGGGAGCAGTACTTC.

Only a few counts were recorded for this clonotype. The genes are TRBV9 and TRBJ1-4; perhaps TRBD1 as D (6 bases). The V end lost 3 bases, the J end lost 3 bases, and 12 bases lay between the germline ends. Germline V CDR1 and CDR2: SGDLS, YYNGEE. The CDR3 length is 15 residues. CDR3 protein: CASSGGGAANEKLFF. The DNA of the CDR3 is TGTGCCAGCAGCGGCGGGGGCGCAGCTAATGAAAAACTGTTTTTT.

This clonotype was counted between two and nine times. This sequence joins TRBV7-2 and TRBJ1-4; maybe TRBD1 (5 bases). Between the trimmed V and J ends, which lost 5 bases and 6 bases, there was a span of 10 bases. Per the germline V gene, CDR1 is SGHTA and CDR2 is FQGNSA. CDR3 length equals 13 residues. The CDR3 spells CASSLDTHEKLFF. In nucleotides, the CDR3 is TGTGCCAGCAGCCTGGACACCCATGAAAAACTGTTTTTT. Looking up the rest from reference TRBV7-2 and TRBJ1-4 gives the full variable domain: GAGVSQSPSNKVTEKGKDVELRCDPISGHTALYWYRQSLGQGLEFLIYFQGNSAPDKSGLPSDRFSAERTGGSVSTLTIQRTQQEDSAVYLCASSLDTHEKLFFGSGTQLSVL.

This clonotype showed up just a few times. The CDR3 reads CSPGGMGYGYTF. CDR3 in DNA: TGCAGTCCCGGCGGAATGGGCTATGGCTACACCTTC. The chain employs TRBV20-1 and TRBJ1-2; D remains ambiguous. The length of the CDR3 is 12 residues. The V end was cut by 8 bases, the J end by 4 bases, with 14 bases between. The germline V gene encodes CDR1 DFQATT and CDR2 SNEGSKA (reference sequence).

The gene calls are TRBV20-1 and TRBJ2-1; TRBD2 matches 8 bases. The CDR3 totals 13 residues. CDR1 DFQATT and CDR2 SNEGSKA come from the germline V gene (reference sequence). Trimming removed 3 bases from V and 4 bases from J; junction bases left unmatched: 2. The CDR3 sequence is CSASSGIYNEQFF. CDR3 in DNA: TGCAGTGCTAGTAGCGGGATTTACAATGAGCAGTTCTTC.

This clonotype has at least ten counts. This chain links TRBV5-6 with TRBJ1-1; TRBD1 aligns across 8 bases. CDR1 and CDR2 from the germline V gene are SGHDT and YYEEEE. CDR3 length equals 15 residues. V lost 4 bases and J lost 2; bases outside the gene matches: 7. The CDR3 loop reads CASSAYRGGNTEAFF. Here the CDR3 DNA reads TGTGCCAGCAGCGCCTACAGGGGGGGAAACACTGAAGCTTTCTTT.

The V and J genes are TRBV5-1 and TRBJ2-7; the match to TRBD2 covers 10 bases. CDR3 length equals 16 residues. Germline-derived CDR1 and CDR2 are SGHRS and YFSETQ. Losses at the gene ends were 2 bases for V and 3 bases for J; bases not matched to a gene: 8. For the CDR3, the DNA is TGCGCCAGCAGCTTAGGGGCTAGCGGGGGCTACTACGAGCAGTACTTC. Translation: CASSLGASGGYYEQYF.

The gene calls are TRBV19 and TRBJ2-3, with 7 nucleotides matching TRBD1. This CDR3 has 13 amino acids. Germline CDR1 reads LNHDA; CDR2 reads SQIVND (reference sequence). V was pared by 10 bases and J by 0 bases, with 4 bases of the junction left unmatched. This CDR3 reads CATSTGSTDTQYF. CDR3 DNA sequence: TGTGCCACATCGACAGGGAGCACAGATACGCAGTATTTT.